This TCR beta chain is from a study of blood T cell repertoires in COVID-19. Study as a whole: The United States, Italy and Spain supplied acute and convalescent COVID-19 samples.

Clones were sequenced by immunoSEQ multiplex PCR, and TCRdb holds only the in-frame ones, with some missing. The table shows 200,000 or so clones, with roughly 84% occurring only once. V lost 5 bases, J lost 2 bases, and 4 bases stayed unmatched. Germline CDR1 is SEHNR and CDR2 is FQNEAQ (reference sequence). The CDR3 loop spans 15 amino acids. Material: peripheral blood. The TCR was taken from a woman aged 55-70 years with acute or convalescent COVID-19. The chain joins TRBV7-9 to TRBJ2-5; 11 bases fit TRBD2. CDR3: CASSLLAGGQETQYF. CDR3 nucleotide sequence: TGTGCCAGCAGCCTCCTAGCGGGGGGTCAAGAGACCCAGTACTTC.